These 9 T cell receptor beta chains were sequenced from one sample in a study of vaccination and CD4 T cells after COVID-19. Antigens of these TCRs are unknown. As to treatment: approximately 11-day PBMC culture with coronavirus spike peptide pools or control peptides (ViraFEST assay). Sequenced with the Oncomine TCR Beta short-read assay was DNA taken from cultured CD4+ T cells. TCRdb re-called the PCR reads with MiXCR, one entry per CDR3 protein. Of over 10,000 distinct CDR3 sequences in the sample, more than 45% were seen once. Material for sequencing was CD4+ T cells from blood, cultured in vitro. The source is a human donor who had recovered from COVID-19.

This clonotype turned up a few times. This chain uses TRBV28 with TRBJ1-5; the D gene is possibly TRBD1 (5 bases). Trimming cost V 7 bases and J 1 base, with 14 bases left between them. The CDR3 runs to 15 residues. CDR1 is MDHEN and CDR2 is SYDVKM in the germline V gene. This chain's CDR3 is CASNLGGGSNQPQHF. CDR3 nucleotides: TGTGCCAGCAACTTAGGTGGGGGAAGCAATCAGCCCCAGCATTTT. The full variable domain, its missing parts supplied by reference TRBV28 and TRBJ1-5, is DVKVTQSSRYLVKRTGEKVFLECVQDMDHENMFWYRQDPGLGLRLIYFSYDVKMKEKGDIPEGYSVSREKKERFSLILESASTNQTSMYLCASNLGGGSNQPQHFGDGTRLSIL.

The chain is built from TRBV15 and TRBJ2-3; D may be TRBD2 (7 bases). Germline CDR1 reads LNHNV; CDR2 reads YYDKDF (reference sequence). The CDR3 sequence is 20 residues long. Trimming pared 3 bases from V and 2 bases from J, leaving 27 bases between. The CDR3 sequence: CATSRETPTLAGALTDTQYF. CDR3 in DNA: TGTGCCACCAGCAGGGAAACCCCCACCCTGGCGGGGGCCCTCACAGATACGCAGTATTTT. Drawing the rest from reference TRBV15 and TRBJ2-3, the complete variable domain is DAMVIQNPRYQVTQFGKPVTLSCSQTLNHNVMYWYQQKSSQAPKLLFHYYDKDFNNEADTPDNFQSRRPNTSFCFLDIRSPGLGDTAMYLCATSRETPTLAGALTDTQYFGPGTRLTVL.

The rearrangement links TRBV2 to TRBJ2-2; D ambiguous. CDR1 is SNHLY, CDR2 FYNNEI, per germline. The CDR3 is made up of 12 amino acids. V lost 6 bases to trimming and J lost 2 bases, with 4 bases between them. The CDR3 coding sequence is TGTGCCAGCAGAGGAAACACCGGGGAGCTGTTTTTT. This codes for CASRGNTGELFF.

This sequence joins TRBV19 and TRBJ2-5, with D possibly being TRBD2 (5 bases). V was cut by 8 bases and J by 1 base, with 11 bases left in between. CDR3 length equals 13 residues. Germline CDR1 is LNHDA and CDR2 is SQIVND (reference sequence). CDR3 in amino acids: CASGERLQETQYF. CDR3 nucleotides: TGTGCCAGTGGGGAGAGACTCCAAGAGACCCAGTACTTC.

This clonotype is large by share. The gene calls are TRBV20-1 and TRBJ1-6; tentatively, D is TRBD1 (6 bases). V dropped 4 bases and J dropped 9 bases, with 16 bases sitting between them. Germline lookup yields CDR1 DFQATT and CDR2 SNEGSKA (reference sequence). The CDR3 consists of 14 residues. The DNA of the CDR3 is TGCAGTGCTACCCAAAGCAGGGGTAGTTCACCCCTCCACTTT. Translating gives CSATQSRGSSPLHF.

The rearrangement joins TRBV20-1 to TRBJ1-2, with D uncertain. Germline V lookup: CDR1 DFQATT, CDR2 SNEGSKA (reference sequence). The CDR3 consists of 12 residues. V was clipped by 2 bases and J by 7 bases, with 11 bases between them. The DNA of the CDR3 is TGCAGTGCTAGAACTGAGTGGAGTGGCTACACCTTC. It yields the protein CSARTEWSGYTF.

The chain joins TRBV6-1 to TRBJ1-5; 7 nucleotides match TRBD1. The CDR3 spans 13 residues. The V segment lost 8 bases and the J segment 2 bases; nucleotides outside the gene matches: 3. Germline CDR1 reads MNHNS; CDR2 reads SASEGT. CDR3: CASGTARNQPQHF. CDR3 nucleotide sequence: TGTGCCAGCGGGACAGCTCGCAATCAGCCCCAGCATTTT.

This clonotype was counted a few times. A junction end diverges from the germline sequence, so it may reflect a read error. The rearrangement uses TRBV20-1 and TRBJ2-1; D might be TRBD1 (6 bases). Germline V gives CDR1 DFQATT, CDR2 SNEGSKA (reference sequence). This CDR3 has 12 residues. CDR3 nucleotides: TGCAGTGCCAGAGGACAGAACAATGAGCAGTTCTTC. Its translation: CSARGQNNEQFF.

The chain has TRBV10-3 and TRBJ2-1, with 14 bases lining up with TRBD2. The CDR3 spans 15 residues. The germline V gene encodes CDR1 ENHRY and CDR2 SYGVKD. V shed 6 bases, J shed 10 bases, and the junction held 8 bases outside the gene matches. The CDR3 region has the DNA TGTGCCATCAGCCCGACTAGCGGGGGGGCAGGGGAGCAGTTCTTC. Its translation: CAISPTSGGAGEQFF.